This TCR beta chain is drawn from a study of OX40 agonist ivuxolimab in advanced cancers. For the study at large: Ivuxolimab is an agonistic anti-OX40 (CD134) antibody, and patients were treated with it.

CDR1 is LGHNA and CDR2 is YSLEER in the germline V gene. The V end was cut by 0 bases, the J end by 6 bases, with 18 bases between. This CDR3 is 16 amino acids long. Sequenced by immunoSEQ multiplex PCR; TCRdb stores in-frame clones only, minus some. The table lists tens of thousands of clones, about nine tenths of them singletons. This material consisted of CD4+ or CD8+ T cells sorted from blood, taken in a trial of the OX40 agonist ivuxolimab. This TCR came from an adult with an advanced solid tumor such as melanoma, head and neck, liver or kidney cancer. This rearrangement joins TRBV4-3 to TRBJ2-7; D is perhaps TRBD2 (7 bases). The CDR3 here is CASSQESLGGAAEQYF. The CDR3 region has the DNA TGCGCCAGCAGCCAAGAGAGTTTAGGGGGGGCCGCCGAGCAGTACTTC.